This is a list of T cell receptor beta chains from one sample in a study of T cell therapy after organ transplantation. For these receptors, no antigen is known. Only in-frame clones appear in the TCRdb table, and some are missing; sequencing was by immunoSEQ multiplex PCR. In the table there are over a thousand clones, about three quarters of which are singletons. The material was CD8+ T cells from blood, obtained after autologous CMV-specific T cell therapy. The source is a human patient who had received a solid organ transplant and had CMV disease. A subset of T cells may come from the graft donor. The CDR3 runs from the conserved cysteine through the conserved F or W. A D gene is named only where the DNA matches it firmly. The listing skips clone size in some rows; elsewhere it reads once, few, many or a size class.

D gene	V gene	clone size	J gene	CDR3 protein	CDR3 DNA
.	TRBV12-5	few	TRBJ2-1	CASGLGGSLTNEQFF	TGTGCTAGTGGTTTGGGAGGGAGTTTGACCAATGAGCAGTTCTTC
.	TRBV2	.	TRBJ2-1	CASSEGQGLSYNEQFF	TGTGCCAGCAGTGAGGGGCAGGGGCTCTCCTACAATGAGCAGTTCTTC
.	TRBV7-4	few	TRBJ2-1	CASSETTYGEQFF	TGTGCCAGCAGCGAAACGACGTACGGTGAGCAGTTCTTC
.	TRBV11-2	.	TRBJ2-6	CASSSSGDSGANVLTF	TGTGCCAGCAGCTCCAGTGGTGACTCTGGGGCCAACGTCCTGACTTTC
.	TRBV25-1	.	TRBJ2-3	CASRLGGAVVSGTDTQYF	TGTGCCAGCCGCCTTGGGGGGGCGGTTGTTAGCGGGACAGATACGCAGTATTTT
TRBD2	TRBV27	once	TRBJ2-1	CASSSIPGLYYNEQFF	TGTGCCAGCAGCTCAATACCGGGACTATACTACAATGAGCAGTTCTTC
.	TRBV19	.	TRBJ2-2	CASSIRLREWELFF	TGTGCCAGTAGTATACGGCTCCGGGAGTGGGAGCTGTTTTTT
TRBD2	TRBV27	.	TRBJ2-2	CASSLWGLAGGDTGELFF	TGTGCCAGCAGTTTATGGGGACTAGCGGGAGGGGACACCGGGGAGCTGTTTTTT
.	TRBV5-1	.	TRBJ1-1	CASSHSLNTEAFF	TGCGCCAGCAGCCACTCGTTGAACACTGAAGCTTTCTTT
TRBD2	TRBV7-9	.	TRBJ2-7	CASSFRLAGDNSEQYF	TGTGCCAGCAGCTTCCGGCTAGCGGGAGATAATAGCGAGCAGTACTTC
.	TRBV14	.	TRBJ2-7	CASRETGAIYEQYF	TGTGCCAGCAGAGAGACAGGCGCCATCTACGAGCAGTACTTC
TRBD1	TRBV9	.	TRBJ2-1	CASSAVGTGVLNEQFF	TGTGCCAGCAGCGCAGTCGGGACAGGGGTCTTGAATGAGCAGTTCTTC
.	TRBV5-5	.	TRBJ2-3	CASSLVGVGGPLTDTQYF	TGTGCCAGCAGCTTGGTCGGTGTGGGGGGCCCTCTCACAGATACGCAGTATTTT
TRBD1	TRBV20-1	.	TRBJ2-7	CSAETGVVQYF	TGCAGTGCTGAAACAGGGGTCGTGCAGTACTTC
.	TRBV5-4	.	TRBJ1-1	CASSLNGGQGTEAFF	TGTGCCAGCAGCCTAAATGGGGGGCAGGGCACTGAAGCTTTCTTT
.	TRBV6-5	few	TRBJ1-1	CASSESSGFAFF	TGTGCCAGCAGTGAAAGCTCCGGGTTCGCTTTCTTT
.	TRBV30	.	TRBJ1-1	CAWMGRFEAFF	TGTGCCTGGATGGGAAGGTTTGAAGCTTTCTTT
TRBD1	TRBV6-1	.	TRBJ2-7	CASSEGTGGNYEQYF	TGTGCCAGCAGCGAAGGGACAGGGGGGAACTACGAGCAGTACTTC
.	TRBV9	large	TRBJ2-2	CASSVPREGENTGELFF	TGTGCCAGCAGCGTACCCCGAGAGGGGGAGAACACCGGGGAGCTGTTTTTT
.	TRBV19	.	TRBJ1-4	CASSMDNEKLFF	TGTGCCAGTAGTATGGATAATGAAAAACTGTTTTTT
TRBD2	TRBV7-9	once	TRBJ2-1	CASRLAGEGEQFF	TGTGCCAGCAGACTAGCGGGAGAGGGCGAGCAGTTCTTC
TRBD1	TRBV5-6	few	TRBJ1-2	CASSQGARGYTF	TGTGCCAGCAGTCAGGGGGCGCGTGGCTACACCTTC
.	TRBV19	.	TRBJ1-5	CASNLGTVYQPQHF	TGTGCCAGTAACCTAGGGACTGTCTATCAGCCCCAGCATTTT
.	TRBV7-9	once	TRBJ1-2	CASSLGTDANYGYTF	TGTGCCAGCAGCTTAGGGACGGATGCTAACTATGGCTACACCTTC
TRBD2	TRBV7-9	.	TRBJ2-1	CASSSGLVIHEQFF	TGTGCCAGCAGCTCGGGACTAGTTATCCATGAGCAGTTCTTC
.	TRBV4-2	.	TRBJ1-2	CASSQETAGNGYTF	TGTGCCAGCAGCCAAGAGACGGCAGGGAATGGCTACACCTTC
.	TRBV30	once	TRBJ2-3	CAWTFGGFNTDTQYF	TGTGCCTGGACCTTCGGGGGATTCAACACAGATACGCAGTATTTT
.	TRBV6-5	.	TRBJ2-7	CASSYSATVYEQYF	TGTGCCAGCAGTTATTCAGCGACGGTCTACGAGCAGTACTTC
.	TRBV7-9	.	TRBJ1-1	CASSLGQGKDTEAFF	TGTGCCAGCAGCTTAGGTCAGGGGAAGGACACTGAAGCTTTCTTT
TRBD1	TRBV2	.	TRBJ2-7	CASSPGTAYEQYF	TGTGCCAGCAGTCCCGGGACAGCCTACGAGCAGTACTTC
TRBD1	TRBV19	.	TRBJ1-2	CASSIDWTGSLNYGYTF	TGTGCCAGTAGTATAGATTGGACAGGAAGCTTAAACTATGGCTACACCTTC
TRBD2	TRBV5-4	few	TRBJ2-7	CASSRAGGGLSYEQYF	TGTGCCAGCAGCAGGGCAGGCGGGGGTCTCTCCTACGAGCAGTACTTC
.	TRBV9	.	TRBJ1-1	CASSPLGGTNTEAFF	TGTGCCAGCAGCCCGCTTGGGGGGACGAACACTGAAGCTTTCTTT
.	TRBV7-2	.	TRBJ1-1	CASSLDGRMNTEAFF	TGTGCCAGCAGCTTAGACGGCAGGATGAACACTGAAGCTTTCTTT
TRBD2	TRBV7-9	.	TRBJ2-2	CASSSTEFSGINTGELFF	TGTGCCAGCAGCTCCACTGAGTTTAGCGGGATAAACACCGGGGAGCTGTTTTTT
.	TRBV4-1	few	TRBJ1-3	CASSQDRGSGNTIYF	TGCGCCAGCAGCCAAGATCGGGGATCTGGAAACACCATATATTTT
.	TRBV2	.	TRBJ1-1	CASSEGNTEAFF	TGTGCCAGCAGTGAAGGGAACACTGAAGCTTTCTTT
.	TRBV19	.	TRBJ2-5	CASSIDGWEETQYF	TGTGCCAGTAGTATAGATGGTTGGGAAGAGACCCAGTACTTC
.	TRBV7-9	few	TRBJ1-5	CASSPTGNQPQHF	TGTGCCAGCAGCCCTACCGGTAATCAGCCCCAGCATTTT
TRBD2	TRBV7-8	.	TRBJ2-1	CASSLEGLAGVYEQFF	TGTGCCAGCAGCTTAGAAGGGCTAGCGGGAGTCTATGAGCAGTTCTTC
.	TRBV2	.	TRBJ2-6	CASSGSISGANVLTF	TGTGCCAGCAGTGGTAGCATCTCTGGGGCCAACGTCCTGACTTTC
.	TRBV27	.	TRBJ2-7	CASSFGHEQYF	TGTGCCAGCAGTTTTGGACACGAGCAGTACTTC
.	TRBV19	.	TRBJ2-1	CASSMSVSYNEQFF	TGTGCCAGTAGTATGAGCGTCTCCTACAATGAGCAGTTCTTC
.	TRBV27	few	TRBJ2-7	CASSLSPYEQYF	TGTGCCAGCAGTCTTTCCCCGTACGAGCAGTACTTC
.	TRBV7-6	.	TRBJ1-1	CATFAGANTEAFF	TGTGCCACGTTCGCCGGGGCGAACACTGAAGCTTTCTTT
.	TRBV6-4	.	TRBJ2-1	CASSEAPSSYNEQFF	TGTGCCAGCAGTGAAGCTCCTAGCTCCTACAATGAGCAGTTCTTC
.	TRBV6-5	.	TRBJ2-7	CATSAGEAGSYEQYF	TGTGCCACATCCGCCGGGGAGGCTGGCTCCTACGAGCAGTACTTC
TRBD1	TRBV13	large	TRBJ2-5	CASSTTTGKETQYF	TGTGCCAGCAGCACGACGACAGGGAAAGAGACCCAGTACTTC